This T cell receptor beta chain is drawn from a study of T cell responses to AZD1222 COVID-19 vaccine. Broader study findings: Regions 160-218 and 743-854 held dominance among vaccine-associated CD4 TCRs, which spanned spike.

The germline CDR1 and CDR2 sequences are SSHAT and FNYEAQ (reference sequence). The V and J ends lost 2 bases and 4 bases respectively, with 17 bases between them. This CDR3 has 16 amino acids. This table comes from immunoSEQ multiplex PCR, and its TCRdb copy is limited to in-frame clones, with some not included. The sample shows 65,000 to 80,000 clones, about nine tenths of them seen only once. Concerning this clone: The antigen is unknown.

The chain uses TRBV7-7 and TRBJ2-5; TRBD2 might be the D (6 bases). The source material was peripheral blood, sampled on day 0 of AZD1222 vaccination. The TCR comes from an adult in good health. CDR3 in DNA: TGTGCCAGCAGCTTAAACTCGGGCGGGAAGGGAGAGACCCAGTACTTC. Protein: CASSLNSGGKGETQYF.